The present T cell receptor beta chain was sequenced within a study of blood T cell repertoires in COVID-19. Produced via immunoSEQ multiplex PCR; TCRdb's table is partial and in-frame only. Among some 50,000 clones, roughly 86% were seen once, and the ten largest hold 14% to 15%. V was shortened by 1 base and J by 2 bases, with 12 bases between the two germline ends. This CDR3 region has 15 residues. The V gene's germline CDR1 is KGHSH and CDR2 LQKENI. The sample taken for sequencing was peripheral blood. The chain recombines TRBV18 with TRBJ2-7, with D perhaps matching TRBD1 (6 bases). The TCR originated in a human donor in a cohort sampled during active COVID-19. CDR3: CASSPRRDRPYEQYF. The CDR3 bases are TGTGCCAGCTCACCACGAAGAGACAGGCCCTACGAGCAGTACTTC.